The rows below give T cell receptor beta chains drawn from one sample of a study of cytomegalovirus exposure and HLA in healthy donors. Measured with immunoSEQ multiplex PCR; TCRdb has only the in-frame clones, and not every one. The sample has over 150,000 clones, less than 80% seen once; the top ten hold about 2%. Sequencing input: PBMCs. Receptors were obtained from a man in his forties or fifties in good health and CMV-seronegative. Both conserved end residues are part of each CDR3. D genes are given only for firm matches. The size field is filled for only some rows; it gives once, few, many or a size class.

D gene,clone size,V gene,J gene,CDR3 DNA,CDR3 protein
NA,NA,TRBV18,TRBJ2-2,TGTGCCAGCTCACCACTTTCCGGAGGGGAGACCGGGGAGCTGTTTTTT,CASSPLSGGETGELFF
NA,NA,TRBV6-1,TRBJ2-3,TGTGCCAGCAGTGAGTTTTTGCGGGATACGCAGTATTTT,CASSEFLRDTQYF
NA,NA,TRBV15,TRBJ1-1,TGTGCCACCAGCCCCCGGGGAGCTGAAGCTTTCTTT,CATSPRGAEAFF
NA,NA,TRBV19,TRBJ2-1,TGTGCCAGTAGTGGAGGACGCCCCGTCTCATGGGAGCAGTTCTTC,CASSGGRPVSWEQFF
TRBD2,NA,TRBV9,TRBJ2-3,TGTGCCAGCAGCGTCTCTAGCGGTGCTAGCACAGATACGCAGTATTTT,CASSVSSGASTDTQYF
NA,NA,TRBV9,TRBJ2-1,TGTGCCAGCAGCGAGGAGAGTAGCTCCTACAATGAGCAGTTCTTC,CASSEESSSYNEQFF
TRBD1,once,TRBV11-2,TRBJ1-1,TGTGCCAGCGACAGGGGTCTAGGCACTGAAGCTTTCTTT,CASDRGLGTEAFF
NA,NA,TRBV11-2,TRBJ2-7,TGTGCCAGCAGCCCCCCCGGGAGAGGACACTACGAGCAGTACTTC,CASSPPGRGHYEQYF
TRBD1,once,TRBV5-6,TRBJ2-7,TGTGCCAGCAGGAACTCGTTTGACAGGGACTACGAGCAGTACTTC,CASRNSFDRDYEQYF
NA,NA,TRBV27,TRBJ2-1,TGTGCCAGCAAGTGGCTAGCGTATCTGGATGAGCAGTTCTTC,CASKWLAYLDEQFF
NA,NA,TRBV11-1,TRBJ2-1,TGTGCCAGCAGCTTCCGAACAGAGCAGTTCTTC,CASSFRTEQFF
NA,NA,TRBV2,TRBJ2-1,TGTGCCAGCAGTGAACGTACCACCGCGAATGAGCAGTTCTTC,CASSERTTANEQFF
NA,once,TRBV23-1,TRBJ2-3,TGCGCCAGCAGACCCTACTACAGGGATATTACCACAGATACGCAGTATTTT,CASRPYYRDITTDTQYF
TRBD1,NA,TRBV27,TRBJ2-7,TGTGCCAGCAGTTCCGACCCGGACAGGGACGAGCAGTACTTC,CASSSDPDRDEQYF
TRBD1,NA,TRBV5-6,TRBJ2-1,TGCGAACGGCAGGGGGAGTCCTACAATGAGCAGTTCTTC,CERQGESYNEQFF
NA,NA,TRBV27,TRBJ2-3,TGTGCCAGCAGGGGGGGGGCTTGGACTCCCACAGATACGCAGTATTTT,CASRGGAWTPTDTQYF
TRBD1,once,TRBV27,TRBJ2-3,TGTGCCAGCAGTTTGTCAAACGTGGGACAGGGGACGTGGGAGACAGATACGCAGTATTTT,CASSLSNVGQGTWETDTQYF
TRBD1,NA,TRBV29-1,TRBJ2-2,TGCAGCACGACAGGGATTAACACCGGGGAGCTGTTTTTT,CSTTGINTGELFF
TRBD1,few,TRBV2,TRBJ1-2,TGTGCCAGCAGGGGGGACAGGGACGGAGGCTACACCTTC,CASRGDRDGGYTF
NA,NA,TRBV30,TRBJ1-3,TGTGCCTGGAAAAAATCAGCTGGAAACACCATATATTTT,CAWKKSAGNTIYF
NA,NA,TRBV28,TRBJ1-4,TGTGCCAGCAGTTTATTTATTGGACAAACAACTAATGAAAAACTGTTTTTT,CASSLFIGQTTNEKLFF
NA,once,TRBV27,TRBJ2-1,TGTGCCAGCAGTTTAGTGTCGCCGGGGGACGGCTCCTACAATGAGCAGTTCTTC,CASSLVSPGDGSYNEQFF
NA,NA,TRBV30,TRBJ1-5,TGCGCCTGGGAATCCCACCTAAGCAATCAGCCCCAGCATTTT,CAWESHLSNQPQHF
NA,once,TRBV15,TRBJ2-5,TGTGCCACCAGCTTTGCGCGGATAAATGGGGAGACCCAGTACTTC,CATSFARINGETQYF
NA,NA,TRBV7-6,TRBJ2-2,TGTGCCAGCAGCTTAGGAGCCTTCACCGGGGAGCTGTTTTTT,CASSLGAFTGELFF
TRBD2,few,TRBV27,TRBJ2-7,TGTGCCAGCAGGCCAACTACTAGCGGGAGGGACGGAGAGCAGTACTTC,CASRPTTSGRDGEQYF
NA,few,TRBV19,TRBJ2-4,TGTGCCAGTAGTATTGAGTACCGTCTAGGGGGGGCAAAAAACATTCAGTACTTC,CASSIEYRLGGAKNIQYF
TRBD2,NA,TRBV7-2,TRBJ2-7,TGTGCCAGCAGCCTAGCGGGAGGCTACGAGCAGTACTTC,CASSLAGGYEQYF
NA,NA,TRBV7-8,TRBJ2-3,TGTGCCAGCAGCTTAGAGGCGGGATTCAGCACAGATACGCAGTATTTT,CASSLEAGFSTDTQYF
TRBD2,NA,TRBV7-7,TRBJ2-5,TGTGCTAGCAGCGCTTACGGGGGGGAGACCCAGTACTTC,CASSAYGGETQYF
TRBD2,NA,TRBV28,TRBJ2-3,TGTGCCAGCAACCACCTAGCGGAGGGGACAGATACGCAGTATTTT,CASNHLAEGTDTQYF
TRBD1,NA,TRBV7-9,TRBJ1-5,TGTGCCAGCAGCCCCTCGGACAGGGGAAGCAATCAGCCCCAGCATTTT,CASSPSDRGSNQPQHF
NA,NA,TRBV5-4,TRBJ1-3,TGTGCCAGCAGTCGACAGACTGGAAACACCATATATTTT,CASSRQTGNTIYF
TRBD2,NA,TRBV2,TRBJ2-5,TGTGCCAGCAGGGGGGGGACTAGCGGGAGGGAGCAAGAGACCCAGTACTTC,CASRGGTSGREQETQYF
NA,NA,TRBV4-3,TRBJ2-7,TGCGCCAGCAGCCAAGTGGCAGGTGTACACTACGAGCAGTACTTC,CASSQVAGVHYEQYF
NA,NA,TRBV19,TRBJ2-3,TGTGCCAGTAGTATGGGGACGGGAGCCGCAGATACGCAGTATTTT,CASSMGTGAADTQYF
TRBD1,once,TRBV30,TRBJ2-7,TGTGCCTGGAGTGCGGGCAACAGGGGGCACGAGCAGTACTTC,CAWSAGNRGHEQYF
NA,NA,TRBV15,TRBJ1-1,TGTGCCACCAGCAGACCCCGAGGCGCTGAAGCTTTCTTT,CATSRPRGAEAFF
NA,NA,TRBV29-1,TRBJ2-1,TGCAGCGTTGAATACCCTCTGAGCTCCTACAATGAGCAGTTCTTC,CSVEYPLSSYNEQFF
TRBD2,NA,TRBV28,TRBJ2-1,TGTGCCAGCTGGACTAGCGGACATTACAATGAGCAGTTCTTC,CASWTSGHYNEQFF
NA,NA,TRBV18,TRBJ1-5,TGTGCCAGCTCACCAAGAGACACCGTAAATCGTCAGCCCCAGCATTTT,CASSPRDTVNRQPQHF
NA,NA,TRBV9,TRBJ2-1,TGTGCCAGCAGCGTTACTACCCTCTCCTACAATGAGCAGTTCTTC,CASSVTTLSYNEQFF
NA,few,TRBV14,TRBJ1-4,TGTGCCAGCAGCCAAGTTGTCCCAGGGGCTAATGAAAAACTGTTTTTT,CASSQVVPGANEKLFF
TRBD1,few,TRBV7-7,TRBJ1-2,TGTGCTAGCAGCTCCGGGGACAGGGTCGTTGGCTACACCTTC,CASSSGDRVVGYTF
TRBD2,NA,TRBV5-1,TRBJ2-7,TGCGCCAGCAGCTTGTTTTATTTCGGGGAGGGAAGCGAGCAGTACTTC,CASSLFYFGEGSEQYF
TRBD1,few,TRBV5-4,TRBJ2-5,TGTGCCAGCAGCTTCCCGGGACAGCAAGAGACCCAGTACTTC,CASSFPGQQETQYF
NA,few,TRBV7-9,TRBJ2-5,TGTGCCAGCAGCCACATGGGACACCCGGATGGGGTAGCGACCCAGTACTTC,CASSHMGHPDGVATQYF
NA,NA,TRBV7-8,TRBJ2-7,TGTGCCAGCAGCTTGCTCGTCGGGAGCTACGAGCAGTACTTC,CASSLLVGSYEQYF
TRBD2,once,TRBV6-1,TRBJ2-7,TGTGCCAGCAGCAGAAGGGAGGGCGGCAACGAGCAGTACTTC,CASSRREGGNEQYF
NA,NA,TRBV6-5,TRBJ1-1,TGTGCCAGCAGTTACCATTCAGTGGGGGGGGCAGAAGCTTTCTTT,CASSYHSVGGAEAFF
NA,NA,TRBV5-1,TRBJ1-1,TGCGCCAGCAGCTCGGAGGCAGCGAACACTGAAGCTTTCTTT,CASSSEAANTEAFF
NA,NA,TRBV6-1,TRBJ1-4,TGTGCCAGCAGTGGACAGTCTAATGAAAAACTGTTTTTT,CASSGQSNEKLFF
NA,NA,TRBV5-1,TRBJ2-5,TGCGCCAGCAGCTTGAATCTAGTTGCCCAGTACTTC,CASSLNLVAQYF
NA,NA,TRBV28,TRBJ2-5,TGTGCCAGCAGTTCTACTAGACTGCAAGAGACCCAGTACTTC,CASSSTRLQETQYF
TRBD1,NA,TRBV27,TRBJ1-6,TGTGCCAGCAGTCTAGTATGGACAGGGGGATATTCACCCCTCCACTTT,CASSLVWTGGYSPLHF